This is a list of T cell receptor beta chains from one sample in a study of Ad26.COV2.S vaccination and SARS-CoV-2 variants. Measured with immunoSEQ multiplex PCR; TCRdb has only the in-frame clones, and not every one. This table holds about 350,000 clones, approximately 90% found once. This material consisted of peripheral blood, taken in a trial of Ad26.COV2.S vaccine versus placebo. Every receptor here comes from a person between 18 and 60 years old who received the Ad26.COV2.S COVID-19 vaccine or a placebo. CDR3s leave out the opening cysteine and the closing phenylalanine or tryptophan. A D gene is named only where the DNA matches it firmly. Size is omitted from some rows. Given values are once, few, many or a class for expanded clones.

ASTSTGGEETQY	TRBD1	TRBV19	TRBJ2-5	.
ASSLGGGGSSYNEQF	TRBD2	TRBV5-1	TRBJ2-1	.
ASSWTGTNGYT	TRBD1	TRBV5-4	TRBJ1-2	.
ASSIRDRVNYGYT	TRBD1	TRBV5-6	TRBJ1-2	.
ASSQGDLAEAF	.	TRBV4-3	TRBJ1-1	.
ASSFAPGLSTYEQY	.	TRBV5-5	TRBJ2-7	.
SVGDINNQPQH	.	TRBV29-1	TRBJ1-5	.
ASRGSLYNEQF	.	TRBV5-1	TRBJ2-1	.
ASSPGQGATGELF	TRBD1	TRBV18	TRBJ2-2	.
ASSPAGTWNTEAF	.	TRBV18	TRBJ1-1	.
ASSLAANTDTQY	.	TRBV18	TRBJ2-3	once
ASGSSREQF	.	TRBV9	TRBJ2-1	.
ASSRRPGRWVTQY	.	TRBV3-1/TRBV3-2	TRBJ2-5	.
ASSPTGTGNYGYT	TRBD1	TRBV18	TRBJ1-2	.
ATSPGQGSYEQY	TRBD1	TRBV15	TRBJ2-7	.
ASSSLAGGSRNEQF	TRBD2	TRBV7-3	TRBJ2-1	.
ASSLEGQGAGTEAF	TRBD1	TRBV5-1	TRBJ1-1	.
ASSEDSERGIYNEQF	TRBD2	TRBV6-1	TRBJ2-1	.
ASSIRGGSYNEQF	.	TRBV19	TRBJ2-1	.
ASSLRTSGTDNEQF	TRBD2	TRBV5-1	TRBJ2-1	.
ASSLDGRAAEAF	.	TRBV7-2	TRBJ1-1	once
ASSLTGFSNQPQH	TRBD1	TRBV7-2	TRBJ1-5	.
AISAGTTEAF	.	TRBV10-3	TRBJ1-1	.
ASPRWRAAYNEQF	.	TRBV12-2	TRBJ2-1	.
ASRRVPYGYT	.	TRBV19	TRBJ1-2	once